Shown below are 27 T cell receptor beta chains from a single sample sequenced in a study of metastatic and nonmetastatic thyroid tumors. Using MiXCR, TCRdb reanalyzed the PCR reads. There are roughly 25,000 clones in the sample; over 10% occur only once, and roughly 5.3% lies in the top ten. No treatment of any kind had been given to any patient before thyroid surgery. Sequencing used blood. These receptors originate from a female donor with papillary thyroid cancer or a benign thyroid nodule (not recorded which). Some clones in this sample may be carry-over from other donors' samples.

This clone was found many times. This chain joins TRBV28 and TRBJ1-5, with TRBD1 as a possible D gene (5 bases). This CDR3 is built from 15 residues. V lost 0 bases and J 4 bases, leaving 10 bases between the germline ends. Germline V gene lookup returns CDR1 MDHEN and CDR2 SYDVKM. For the CDR3, the DNA is TGTGCCAGCAGTTTATGGGGGGGGGGGAATCAGCCCCAGCATTTT. This codes for CASSLWGGGNQPQHF.

The chain employs TRBV9 and TRBJ2-3, with 12 bases that match TRBD2. Trimming at V came to 0 bases and at J to 5 bases, leaving 4 bases not matched to a gene. Germline V lookup: CDR1 SGDLS, CDR2 YYNGEE. The CDR3 loop spans 16 amino acids. CDR3: CASSVGLAGVGDTQYF. CDR3 in DNA: TGTGCCAGCAGCGTAGGACTAGCGGGAGTAGGAGATACGCAGTATTTT.

Concerning this clone: The junction departs from germline at one end; a sequencing error may be responsible. The chain combines TRBV11-2 with TRBJ1-1; D not certain. The CDR3 length is 13 residues. From germline, CDR1 is SGHAT and CDR2 FQNNGV. The CDR3, as DNA: TGTGCCATCAGCTTAGCGGGGAACACTGAAGCTTTCTTT. This gives the protein CAISLAGNTEAFF.

By share of the sample, this clone is medium-sized. The V and J genes are TRBV11-3 and TRBJ2-7; maybe TRBD2 (6 bases). CDR3 length: 13 amino acids. Between the trimmed V and J ends, which lost 2 bases and 6 bases, there was a span of 11 bases. Per the germline V gene, CDR1 is SGHNT and CDR2 is YENEEA. CDR3 coding DNA: TGTGCCAGCAGCTTAAAAGCGGGTGGCGAGCAGTACTTC. Translating it yields CASSLKAGGEQYF.

This clone was seen repeatedly, ten times or more. The CDR3: CASILQGGYGYTF. CDR3 nucleotide sequence: TGTGCCAGCATTCTACAGGGCGGCTATGGCTACACCTTC. The chain couples TRBV6-1 to TRBJ1-2; D perhaps matches TRBD1 (6 bases). V lost 7 bases to trimming and J lost 4 bases, with 13 bases between them. The CDR3 is 13 amino acids. Germline CDR1 is MNHNS and CDR2 is SASEGT.

This clone has ten or more counts. This sequence joins TRBV24-1 and TRBJ1-5; no definite D call. Trimming removed 0 bases from V and 0 bases from J, with 2 bases in between. The CDR3 has 14 amino acids. CDR1 KGHDR and CDR2 SFDVKD come from the germline V gene. The CDR3, as DNA: TGTGCCACCAGTGATTTGGATAGCAATCAGCCCCAGCATTTT. This translates into CATSDLDSNQPQHF.

The chain employs TRBV9 and TRBJ2-7, with 13 bases identical to TRBD2. V shed 4 bases, J shed 12 bases, and the junction held 10 bases outside the gene matches. This CDR3 region has 14 residues. Germline V gives CDR1 SGDLS, CDR2 YYNGEE. The CDR3 bases are TGTGCCAGCAGCCCGCTCGGGACTAGCGGGGAGGTGTACTTC. Its protein is CASSPLGTSGEVYF. Supplemented by reference TRBV9 and TRBJ2-7, the full variable domain reads DSGVTQTPKHLITATGQRVTLRCSPRSGDLSVYWYQQSLDQGLQFLIQYYNGEERAKGNILERFSAQQFPDLHSELNLSSLELGDSALYFCASSPLGTSGEVYFGPGTRLTVT.

This clone was detected a few times. One end of the junction varies from germline; a read error may be responsible. The V and J genes are TRBV30 and TRBJ1-2; D remains unclear. This CDR3 is built from 13 residues. Looked up from germline, CDR1 is GTSNPN and CDR2 is SVGIG (reference sequence). DNA of the CDR3: TGTGCCCGGAGTGCTACGGGAAACTATGGCTACACCTTC. This sequence encodes CARSATGNYGYTF.

This clone came up many times. The J gene is TRBJ1-5, the V gene TRBV28; D is undetermined. CDR3 length: 12 amino acids. Between the trimmed V and J ends, which lost 1 base and 6 bases, there was a span of 4 bases. Germline CDR1 is MDHEN and CDR2 is SYDVKM. DNA for the CDR3: TGTGCCAGCAGTTTATTACGTCAGCCCCAGCATTTT. The encoded protein is CASSLLRQPQHF.

In this sample, this clone turned up many times. At one boundary the junction diverges from the germline segment, which might be a read error. Other DNA sequences in this specimen translate into the identical CDR3. The chain combines TRBV4-1 with TRBJ1-1; D gene unclear. CDR1 and CDR2 from the germline V gene are MGHRA and YSYEKL. This CDR3 is built from 13 residues. The CDR3 loop is CASSTRLNTEAFF. The DNA for the CDR3 is TGCGCCAGCAGCACGAGACTGAACACTGAGGCTTTCTTT.

This chain uses TRBV11-1 with TRBJ2-3; D call uncertain. Deletions cut 0 bases from V and 4 bases from J, with 14 bases between. The CDR3 consists of 16 residues. Germline lookup yields CDR1 SGHAT and CDR2 FQDESV (reference sequence). The chain's CDR3 is CASSLADRVGADTQYF. For the CDR3, the DNA is TGTGCCAGCAGCTTAGCGGATAGGGTTGGCGCAGATACGCAGTATTTT.

This clone was observed once. An end of the junction does not agree with germline; a read error may underlie this. The rearrangement links TRBV19 to TRBJ2-7; a possible D gene is TRBD2 (5 bases). The CDR3 is made up of 16 amino acids. The germline gives CDR1 LNHDA, CDR2 SQIVND (reference sequence). The CDR3 protein is CARSQPIGLRPYEQYF. CDR3 sequence (DNA): TGTGCCCGTAGCCAACCAATAGGACTCCGACCCTACGAGCAGTACTTC.

The table lists this clone with many counts. The junction departs from the called germline gene at one end, perhaps through a read error. V and J are TRBV5-4 and TRBJ2-3; 8 nucleotides line up with TRBD2. Germline-derived CDR1 and CDR2 are SGHNT and YYREEE (reference sequence). There are 15 residues in the CDR3. CDR3 protein: CASSSPERETDMQYF. The CDR3 DNA reads TGTGCCAGCAGCTCCCCCGAGCGGGAGACAGATATGCAGTATTTT.

This clone was seen at least ten times. This chain uses TRBV4-1 with TRBJ1-2; 8 bases map to TRBD1. The CDR3 covers 14 residues. Germline CDR1 and CDR2: MGHRA and YSYEKL. Germline trimming cut 0 bases from V and 7 bases from J; bases unmatched to any gene: 4. For the CDR3, the DNA is TGCGCCAGCAGCCAAGAGGACAGGGTAGGTGGCTACACCTTC. Translation: CASSQEDRVGGYTF.

The chain employs TRBV11-2 and TRBJ1-1, with a weak D call TRBD1 (5 bases). The CDR3 is made up of 15 amino acids. The germline CDR1 and CDR2 sequences are SGHAT and FQNNGV. The V end lost 3 bases, the J end lost 2 bases, and 13 bases lay between the germline ends. The CDR3 nucleotides are TGTGCCAGCAGCTTTGAGGGGCAGAGTAACACTGAAGCTTTCTTT. Encoded protein: CASSFEGQSNTEAFF.

By sample share, this clone is medium-sized. The V gene is TRBV19, the J gene TRBJ2-2; maybe TRBD2 (5 bases). V lost 10 bases and J 5 bases, leaving 11 bases between the germline ends. The CDR3 extends over 12 amino acids. Germline V gene lookup returns CDR1 LNHDA and CDR2 SQIVND (reference sequence). The CDR3 region is CATEAVTGELFF. CDR3 DNA: TGTGCCACGGAAGCGGTTACCGGGGAGCTGTTTTTT.

As concerns this clone: With a much larger clone just one base away, this may be a read error. V usage is TRBV7-8 and J usage is TRBJ2-7; possibly TRBD1 or TRBD2 for D (5 bases each). The CDR3 length is 14 residues. CDR1 and CDR2 from the germline V gene are SGHVS and FQNEAQ. The CDR3: CASSFFYGGYEQCF. CDR3 sequence (DNA): TGTGCCAGCAGCTTCTTCTATGGGGGATACGAGCAGTGCTTC.

Ten or more counts support this clone. The chain is built from TRBV2 and TRBJ1-1; D not resolved. Germline assignment: CDR1 SNHLY and CDR2 FYNNEI. The CDR3 covers 11 residues. V lost 6 bases to trimming and J lost 4 bases, with 6 bases between them. Here the CDR3 reads CASSPRTEAFF. The CDR3 DNA reads TGTGCCAGCAGCCCACGCACTGAAGCTTTCTTT.

The rearrangement uses TRBV20-1 and TRBJ1-2; maybe TRBD1 (6 bases). The CDR3 runs to 17 residues. Trimming removed 0 bases from V and 4 bases from J, with 21 bases in between. Per the germline V gene, CDR1 is DFQATT and CDR2 is SNEGSKA (reference sequence). CDR3 residues: CSARDRGGVNVAYGYTF. The CDR3 nucleotides are TGCAGTGCTAGAGATCGGGGGGGCGTTAATGTGGCCTATGGCTACACCTTC.

The rearrangement uses TRBV11-3 and TRBJ2-5; TRBD2 matches at 7 bases. Trimming removed 6 bases from V and 4 bases from J; junction bases left unmatched: 5. CDR1 is SGHNT and CDR2 is YENEEA in the germline V gene. The CDR3 is 13 amino acids. CDR3 sequence (DNA): TGTGCCAGCAGGCCGCTAGCGGTAGAGACCCAGTACTTC. This translates into CASRPLAVETQYF.

This clone came up many times. The same CDR3 can be traced to other DNA sequences in this sample. The genes are TRBV2 and TRBJ2-1; 7 bases map to TRBD2. The ends lost 6 bases at V and 6 bases at J; junction bases unmatched: 5. Germline CDR1 reads SNHLY; CDR2 reads FYNNEI. The CDR3 has 13 residues. CDR3 residues: CASRVTSPNEQFF. CDR3 sequence (DNA): TGTGCCAGCAGAGTGACTAGCCCCAATGAGCAGTTCTTC.

This clone was observed at least ten times. The rearrangement links TRBV18 to TRBJ1-2; D remains unclear. There are 11 residues in the CDR3. V was clipped by 3 bases and J by 3 bases, with 2 bases between them. Germline CDR1 is KGHSH and CDR2 is LQKENI. CDR3: CASSPDYGYTF. CDR3 DNA: TGTGCCAGCTCACCGGACTATGGCTACACCTTC.

This clone has a count of ten or more. The V gene is TRBV12-3 or TRBV12-4, the J gene TRBJ2-1; perhaps TRBD2 as D (5 bases). V lost 7 bases and J lost 10, with 14 bases in between. This CDR3 region has 12 residues. This CDR3 reads CASTNPSREQFF. The CDR3, as DNA: TGTGCCAGCACCAATCCTAGCCGCGAGCAGTTCTTC.

This clone was seen only once. One junction end does not reproduce the germline sequence, and a read error may be involved. This chain joins TRBV24-1 and TRBJ2-6; 10 bases are a match to TRBD1. CDR1 is KGHDR, CDR2 SFDVKD, per germline. The CDR3 runs to 19 residues. The CDR3 DNA reads as TGTGCCACCAGTGACCCCAGACAGGGGGCTAACTCTGGGGCCGACGTCCTGACTTTC. Protein sequence: CATSDPRQGANSGADVLTF.

This clone occurred many times. The J gene is TRBJ1-1, the V gene TRBV11-2; unclear D gene. The CDR3 extends over 14 amino acids. V lost 4 bases and J lost 2, with 11 bases in between. Germline values: CDR1 SGHAT, CDR2 FQNNGV. The chain's CDR3 is CASSYSRPNTEAFF. DNA for the CDR3: TGTGCCAGCAGCTACAGTAGGCCTAACACTGAAGCTTTCTTT.

This clone was recorded at least ten times. CDR3 protein: CASSPRRGSTGELFF. The CDR3 DNA reads TGTGCCAGCAGCCCCCGAAGGGGATCCACCGGGGAGCTGTTTTTT. The chain couples TRBV6-1 to TRBJ2-2, with D perhaps TRBD1 (5 bases). The V gene's germline CDR1 is MNHNS and CDR2 SASEGT. The CDR3 runs 15 residues. Deletions cut 6 bases from V and 4 bases from J, with 15 bases between.

This clone is medium-sized in the sample. The chain links TRBV5-1 to TRBJ1-2, with D unresolved. V dropped 2 bases and J dropped 3 bases, with 11 bases sitting between them. The CDR3 extends over 14 amino acids. Per the germline V gene, CDR1 is SGHRS and CDR2 is YFSETQ. This chain's CDR3 is CASSFQEPYYGYTF. DNA of the CDR3: TGCGCCAGCAGCTTTCAGGAACCTTACTATGGCTACACCTTC. Complete variable domain (other parts from reference TRBV5-1 and TRBJ1-2): KAGVTQTPRYLIKTRGQQVTLSCSPISGHRSVSWYQQTPGQGLQFLFEYFSETQRNKGNFPGRFSGRQFSNSRSEMNVSTLELGDSALYLCASSFQEPYYGYTFGSGTRLTVV.